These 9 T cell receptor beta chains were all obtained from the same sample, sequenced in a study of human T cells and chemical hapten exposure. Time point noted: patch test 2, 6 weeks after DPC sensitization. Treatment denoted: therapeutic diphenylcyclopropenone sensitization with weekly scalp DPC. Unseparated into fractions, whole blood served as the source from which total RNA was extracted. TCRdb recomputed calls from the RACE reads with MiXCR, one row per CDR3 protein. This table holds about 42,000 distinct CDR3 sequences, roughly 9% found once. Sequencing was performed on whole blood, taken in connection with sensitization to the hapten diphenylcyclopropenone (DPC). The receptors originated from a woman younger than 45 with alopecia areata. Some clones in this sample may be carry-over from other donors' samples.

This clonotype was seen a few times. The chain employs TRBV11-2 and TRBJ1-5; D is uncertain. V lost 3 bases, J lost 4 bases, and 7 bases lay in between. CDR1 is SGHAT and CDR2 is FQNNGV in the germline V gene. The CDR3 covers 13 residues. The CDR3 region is CASSFSQNQPQHF. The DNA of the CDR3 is TGTGCCAGCAGCTTTTCCCAGAATCAGCCCCAGCATTTT.

CDR3 sequence reads: CASSLESRPDTQYF. DNA for the CDR3: TGTGCCAGCAGCTTAGAGTCGCGGCCAGATACGCAGTATTTT. This chain joins TRBV7-8 and TRBJ2-3, with D hard to call. Trimming stripped 1 base from V and 4 bases from J, with 9 bases between. Germline lookup yields CDR1 SGHVS and CDR2 FQNEAQ. CDR3 length: 14 amino acids.

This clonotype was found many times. CDR3 residues: CASSQGLREQYF. DNA of the CDR3: TGTGCCAGTAGTCAGGGATTGAGGGAGCAGTACTTC. The chain is built from TRBV19 and TRBJ2-7, with a weak D call TRBD1 (5 bases). The germline gives CDR1 LNHDA, CDR2 SQIVND (reference sequence). The CDR3 extends over 12 amino acids. V lost 5 bases and J 7 bases, leaving 12 bases between the germline ends.

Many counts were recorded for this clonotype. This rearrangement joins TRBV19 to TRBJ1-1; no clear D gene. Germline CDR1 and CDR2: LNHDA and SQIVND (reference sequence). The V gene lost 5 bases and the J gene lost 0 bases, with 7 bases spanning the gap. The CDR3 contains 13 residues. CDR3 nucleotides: TGTGCCAGTAGTCATTCAATGAACACTGAAGCTTTCTTT. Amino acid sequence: CASSHSMNTEAFF.

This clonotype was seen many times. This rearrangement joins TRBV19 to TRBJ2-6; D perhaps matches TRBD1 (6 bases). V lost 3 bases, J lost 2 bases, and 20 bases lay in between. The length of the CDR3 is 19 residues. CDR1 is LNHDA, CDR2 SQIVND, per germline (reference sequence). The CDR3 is CASSISRSGAGTGANVLTF. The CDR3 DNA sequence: TGTGCCAGTAGTATCTCACGTTCAGGGGCCGGGACTGGGGCCAACGTCCTGACTTTC.

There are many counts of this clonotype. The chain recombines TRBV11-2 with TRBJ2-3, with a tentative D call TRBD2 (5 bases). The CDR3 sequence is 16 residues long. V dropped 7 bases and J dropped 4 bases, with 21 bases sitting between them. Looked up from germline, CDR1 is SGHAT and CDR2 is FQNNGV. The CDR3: CASTLGVQAAPDTQYF. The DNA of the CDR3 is TGTGCCAGCACTCTGGGAGTGCAGGCCGCTCCAGATACGCAGTATTTT.

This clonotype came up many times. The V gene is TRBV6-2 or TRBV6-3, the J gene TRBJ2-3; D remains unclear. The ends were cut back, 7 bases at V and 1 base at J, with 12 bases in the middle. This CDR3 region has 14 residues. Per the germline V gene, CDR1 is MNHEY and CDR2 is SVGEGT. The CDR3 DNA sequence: TGTGCCAGCAATCGGGTGTGGGGCACAGATACGCAGTATTTT. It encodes CASNRVWGTDTQYF.

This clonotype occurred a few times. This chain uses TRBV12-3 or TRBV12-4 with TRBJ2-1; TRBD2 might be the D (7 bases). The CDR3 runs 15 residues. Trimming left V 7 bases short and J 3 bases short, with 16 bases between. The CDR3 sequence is CASTDGGQVYNEQFF. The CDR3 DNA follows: TGTGCCAGCACCGACGGGGGGCAAGTCTACAATGAGCAGTTCTTC.

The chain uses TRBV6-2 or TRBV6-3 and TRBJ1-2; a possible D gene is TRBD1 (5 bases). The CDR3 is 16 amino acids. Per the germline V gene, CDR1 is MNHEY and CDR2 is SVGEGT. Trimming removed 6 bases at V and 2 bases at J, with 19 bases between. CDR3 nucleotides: TGTGCCAGCAGGTCCGCAGGGATTGTATCAAACTATGGCTACACCTTC. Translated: CASRSAGIVSNYGYTF.